These 14 T cell receptor beta chains were sequenced from one sample in a study of circulating CD8 cells and anti-PD-1 response in melanoma (dated by TCRdb to 2018 to 2021). A BD FACSAria II cell sorter was used to sort four subsets, defined by PD-1 and/or TIGIT, from live CD3+CD8+TCRalphabeta+ cells. The sample was run on a NextSeq 500. The QIAseq Immune Repertoire RNA Library Kit, Human TCR Panel was used to prepare TCR libraries from approximately 16 ng of total RNA. The raw public data were reprocessed by TCRdb itself: fastp quality trimming at Q25, MiXCR clonotype calling, in-frame beta chains only. Each CDR3 protein gets just one entry, which takes the most common genes and DNA from the rows behind it. The sample table lists roughly 850 distinct CDR3 sequences, under 6.5% of them with a count of one. The top ten hold roughly 6.7% of the sample. The sequences come from CD8+ T cells from PBMCs, collected at baseline or after one month of anti-PD-1 therapy (not recorded which). The receptors originated from a human donor with melanoma.

V and J are TRBV7-2 and TRBJ2-2; a possible D gene is TRBD2 (6 bases). The CDR3 has 14 amino acids. Looked up from germline, CDR1 is SGHTA and CDR2 is FQGNSA. Trimming removed 11 bases at V and 4 bases at J, with 17 bases between. CDR3 sequence reads: CALKRLETTGELFF. The DNA for the CDR3 is TGTGCCCTCAAGCGACTAGAAACCACCGGGGAGCTGTTTTTT.

V usage is TRBV28 and J usage is TRBJ2-5; 11 nucleotides align to TRBD2. V gave up 8 bases and J gave up 1 base; unmatched junction bases: 12. The germline V gene encodes CDR1 MDHEN and CDR2 SYDVKM. The CDR3 is 17 amino acids. DNA for the CDR3: TGTGCCAGCGGGACTAGCGGAACCCTGTTCCCCCAAGAGACCCAGTACTTC. Amino acids: CASGTSGTLFPQETQYF.

Relative to its sample, this clonotype is medium-sized. This chain links TRBV5-6 with TRBJ2-7; tentative D call: TRBD2 (5 bases). Trimming removed 3 bases from V and 0 bases from J, with 13 bases in between. The CDR3 extends over 15 amino acids. CDR1 SGHDT and CDR2 YYEEEE come from the germline V gene. CDR3 coding DNA: TGTGCCAGCAGCTCCGACTACCCGAGCTCCTACGAGCAGTACTTC. It yields the protein CASSSDYPSSYEQYF.

Relative to its sample, this clonotype is medium-sized. This chain links TRBV27 with TRBJ2-7; TRBD2 might be the D (5 bases). This CDR3 has 17 amino acids. V was shortened by 4 bases and J by 0 bases, with 19 bases between the two germline ends. Germline CDR1 is MNHEY and CDR2 is SMNVEV (reference sequence). CDR3 amino acids: CASSSLLMTGSSYEQYF. The DNA of the CDR3 is TGTGCCAGCAGTTCCCTCCTCATGACGGGGAGCTCCTACGAGCAGTACTTC.

Concerning this clonotype: This may stem from a read error, because a much larger clone lies one nucleotide away. The chain combines TRBV7-9 with TRBJ1-2; D perhaps matches TRBD1 (5 bases). The germline CDR1 and CDR2 sequences are SEHNR and FQNEAQ (reference sequence). The CDR3 runs 15 residues. The DNA for the CDR3 is TGTGCCTGCAGCCTAGGGGAGGACCACCCTTATGGCTACACCTTC. Protein product: CACSLGEDHPYGYTF.

Sample share makes this clonotype large. The CDR3 region is CASSILSSYNEQFF. Written as DNA, the CDR3 is TGTGCCAGTAGTATTTTGAGCTCCTACAATGAGCAGTTCTTC. The rearrangement uses TRBV19 and TRBJ2-1; D remains ambiguous. Between the trimmed V and J ends, which lost 3 bases and 0 bases, there was a span of 6 bases. Germline CDR1 LNHDA, CDR2 SQIVND (reference sequence). The CDR3 is made up of 14 amino acids.

This clonotype is medium-sized. The chain is built from TRBV7-9 and TRBJ2-7; D ambiguous. This CDR3 is 13 amino acids long. Trimming pared 1 base from V and 0 bases from J, leaving 4 bases between. In germline, CDR1 is SEHNR, CDR2 FQNEAQ (reference sequence). The DNA for the CDR3 is TGTGCCAGCAGCTTAGACCCCTCCTACGAGCAGTACTTC. Its translation: CASSLDPSYEQYF.

The chain employs TRBV19 and TRBJ1-1, with 7 bases matching TRBD1. From germline, CDR1 is LNHDA and CDR2 SQIVND (reference sequence). The V gene end was trimmed by 3 bases and the J gene end by 1 base; junction bases not matched to a gene: 2. There are 14 residues in the CDR3. CDR3 nucleotides: TGTGCCAGTAGTATCAACAGGGGGAACACTGAAGCTTTCTTT. Translating it yields CASSINRGNTEAFF.

By frequency in the sample, this clonotype is large (0.1 to 1%). The chain has TRBV27 and TRBJ2-1; D gene unclear. The V and J ends lost 7 bases and 3 bases respectively, with 16 bases between them. Germline loops: CDR1 MNHEY, CDR2 SMNVEV (reference sequence). This CDR3 comprises 15 residues. The DNA for the CDR3 is TGTGCCAGCAACCCCTCAAGGGTCCTCTACAATGAGCAGTTCTTC. Protein: CASNPSRVLYNEQFF.

Judged by abundance, this clonotype is medium-sized. The chain couples TRBV28 to TRBJ2-7; 7 bases map to TRBD2. CDR3 length: 13 amino acids. Per the germline V gene, CDR1 is MDHEN and CDR2 is SYDVKM. V lost 3 bases and J lost 7; bases outside the gene matches: 6. CDR3 residues: CASSFVTGGEQYF. CDR3 in DNA: TGTGCCAGCAGTTTTGTGACGGGAGGAGAGCAGTACTTC.

This clonotype was recorded only once. A much more abundant neighbour one base away suggests this may be a read error. Because it lacks the conserved phenylalanine or tryptophan at the end, this CDR3 is likely a read error. The J gene is TRBJ2-1, the V gene TRBV6-2 or TRBV6-3; D is tentatively TRBD1 or TRBD2 (5 bases each). Per the germline V gene, CDR1 is MNHEY and CDR2 is SVGEGT. Trimming took off 11 bases at V and 4 bases at J, with 18 bases between the two ends. CDR3 length: 14 amino acids. CDR3 loop: CAGIRDVRYNEQFS. The CDR3 DNA sequence: TGTGCCGGAATCCGGGACGTTAGATACAATGAGCAGTTCTCC.

Sample share makes this clonotype medium-sized. The rearrangement links TRBV28 to TRBJ1-3, with unresolved D. Trimming cost V 3 bases and J 3 bases, with 6 bases left between them. Germline loops: CDR1 MDHEN, CDR2 SYDVKM. The CDR3 extends over 13 amino acids. CDR3 sequence: CASSFGDGNTIYF. The CDR3 DNA reads as TGTGCCAGCAGTTTCGGGGATGGAAACACCATATATTTT.

By frequency in the sample, this clonotype is large (0.1 to 1%). V is TRBV27 and J is TRBJ2-7, with D possibly TRBD1 on 6 matching bases. The CDR3 has 14 amino acids. Germline CDR1 is MNHEY and CDR2 is SMNVEV (reference sequence). Trimming took off 5 bases at V and 4 bases at J, with 15 bases between the two ends. In DNA form, the CDR3 reads TGTGCCAGCAGTCGTGGACAGATTTATTACGAGCAGTACTTC. This translates into CASSRGQIYYEQYF.

By its share, this clonotype is large. The J gene is TRBJ2-7, the V gene TRBV12-5, with D tentatively TRBD1 or TRBD2 (7 bases each). The V and J ends lost 9 bases and 5 bases respectively, with 20 bases between them. Germline V gives CDR1 LGHNT, CDR2 FRNRAP. The CDR3 consists of 14 residues. CDR3 sequence (DNA): TGTGCTAGCGCCCCAGGGGGGGGATGGAACGAGCAGTACTTC. Amino acid sequence: CASAPGGGWNEQYF.